This T cell receptor beta chain was documented in a study of PD-L1 blockade in urothelial cancer. Study-level background: About 90% of the 29 patients were men with bladder-origin urothelial cancer. T cell content in blood samples showed a median of about 150,000.

Trimming removed 6 bases at V and 9 bases at J, with 24 bases between. The CDR3 sequence is 16 residues long. In germline, CDR1 is SNHLY, CDR2 FYNNEI. Spiking each PCR with synthetic TCR analog templates was performed. Here immunoSEQ multiplex PCR was the method, and the copy in TCRdb shows in-frame clones only, minus some. The sample lists around 30,000 clones; 75% to 90% were seen once. Locally advanced or metastatic urothelial carcinoma was diagnosed in the patients. V gene TRBV2 combines with J gene TRBJ1-5, with a tentative D call TRBD1 (5 bases). The material was PBMCs, obtained around atezolizumab (anti-PD-L1) treatment. The origin of this receptor is a man aged 50 or older with urothelial cancer. In DNA form, the CDR3 reads TGTGCCAGCAGCGGAGGGGTTACCTTCTCTCCTCCGCCCCAGCATTTT. It translates to CASSGGVTFSPPPQHF.